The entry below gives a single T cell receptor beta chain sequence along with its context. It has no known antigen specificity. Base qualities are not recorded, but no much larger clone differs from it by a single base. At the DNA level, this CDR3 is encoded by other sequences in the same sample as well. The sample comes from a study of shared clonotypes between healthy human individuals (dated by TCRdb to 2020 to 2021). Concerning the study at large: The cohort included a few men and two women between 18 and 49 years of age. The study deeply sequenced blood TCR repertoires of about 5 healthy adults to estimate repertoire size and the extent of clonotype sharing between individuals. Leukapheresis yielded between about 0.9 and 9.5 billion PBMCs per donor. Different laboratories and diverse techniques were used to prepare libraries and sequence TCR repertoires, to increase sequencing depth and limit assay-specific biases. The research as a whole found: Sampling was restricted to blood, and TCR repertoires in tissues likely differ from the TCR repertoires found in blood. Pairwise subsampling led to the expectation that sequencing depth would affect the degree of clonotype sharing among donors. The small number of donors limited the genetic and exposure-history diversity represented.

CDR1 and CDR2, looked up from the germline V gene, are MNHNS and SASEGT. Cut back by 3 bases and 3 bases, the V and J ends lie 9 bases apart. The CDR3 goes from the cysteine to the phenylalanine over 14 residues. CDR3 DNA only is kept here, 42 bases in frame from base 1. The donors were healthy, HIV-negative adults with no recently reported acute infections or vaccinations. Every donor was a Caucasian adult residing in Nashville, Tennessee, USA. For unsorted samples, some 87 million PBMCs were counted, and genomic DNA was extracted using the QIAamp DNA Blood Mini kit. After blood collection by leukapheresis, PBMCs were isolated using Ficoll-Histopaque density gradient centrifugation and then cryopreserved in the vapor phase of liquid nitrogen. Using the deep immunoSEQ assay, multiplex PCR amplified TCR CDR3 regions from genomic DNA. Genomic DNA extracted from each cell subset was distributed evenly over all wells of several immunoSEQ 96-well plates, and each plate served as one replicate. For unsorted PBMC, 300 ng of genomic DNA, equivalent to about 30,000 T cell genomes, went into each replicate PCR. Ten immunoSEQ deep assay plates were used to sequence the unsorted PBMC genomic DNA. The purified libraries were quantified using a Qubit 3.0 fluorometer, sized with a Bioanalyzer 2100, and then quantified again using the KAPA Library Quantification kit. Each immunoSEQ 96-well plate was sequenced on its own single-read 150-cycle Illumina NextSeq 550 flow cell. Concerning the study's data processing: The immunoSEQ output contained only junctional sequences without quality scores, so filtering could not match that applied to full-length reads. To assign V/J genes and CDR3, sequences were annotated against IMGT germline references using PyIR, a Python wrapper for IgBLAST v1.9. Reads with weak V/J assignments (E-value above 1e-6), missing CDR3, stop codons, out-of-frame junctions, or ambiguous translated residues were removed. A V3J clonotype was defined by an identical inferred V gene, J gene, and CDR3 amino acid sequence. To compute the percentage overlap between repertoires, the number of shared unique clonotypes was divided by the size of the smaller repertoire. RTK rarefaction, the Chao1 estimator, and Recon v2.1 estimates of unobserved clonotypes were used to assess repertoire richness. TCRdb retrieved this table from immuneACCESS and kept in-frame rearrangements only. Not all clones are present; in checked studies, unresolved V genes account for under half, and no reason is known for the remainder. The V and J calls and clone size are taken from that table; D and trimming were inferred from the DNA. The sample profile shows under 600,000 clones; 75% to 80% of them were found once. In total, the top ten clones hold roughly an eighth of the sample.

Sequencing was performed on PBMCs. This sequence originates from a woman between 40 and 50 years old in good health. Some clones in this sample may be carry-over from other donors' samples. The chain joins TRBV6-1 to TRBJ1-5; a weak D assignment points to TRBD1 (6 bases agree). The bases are TGTGCCAGCAGTGACAGGGGCTACAATCAGCCCCAGCATTTT. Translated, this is CASSDRGYNQPQHF.